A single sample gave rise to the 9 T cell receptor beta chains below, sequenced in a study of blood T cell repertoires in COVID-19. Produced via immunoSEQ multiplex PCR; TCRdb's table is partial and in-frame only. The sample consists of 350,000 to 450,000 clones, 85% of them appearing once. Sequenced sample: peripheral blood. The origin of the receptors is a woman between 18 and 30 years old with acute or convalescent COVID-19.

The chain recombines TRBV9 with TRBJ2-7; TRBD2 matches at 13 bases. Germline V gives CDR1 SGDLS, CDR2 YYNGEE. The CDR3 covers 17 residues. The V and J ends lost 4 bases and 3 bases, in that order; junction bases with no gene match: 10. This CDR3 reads CASSPGSGTSGIYEQYF. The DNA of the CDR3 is TGTGCCAGCAGCCCCGGATCCGGGACTAGCGGGATCTACGAGCAGTACTTC.

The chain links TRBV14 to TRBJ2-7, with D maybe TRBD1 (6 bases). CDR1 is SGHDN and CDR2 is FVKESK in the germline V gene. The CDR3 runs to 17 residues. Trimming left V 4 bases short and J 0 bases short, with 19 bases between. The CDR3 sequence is CASSPPWQGLSSYEQYF. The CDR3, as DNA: TGTGCCAGCAGCCCCCCCTGGCAGGGGCTTAGCTCCTACGAGCAGTACTTC.

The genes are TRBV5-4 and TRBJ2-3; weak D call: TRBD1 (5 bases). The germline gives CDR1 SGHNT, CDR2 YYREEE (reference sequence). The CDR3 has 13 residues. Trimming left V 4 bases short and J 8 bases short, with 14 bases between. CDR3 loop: CASSPTVGPTQYF. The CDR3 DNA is TGTGCCAGCAGCCCCACGGTGGGGCCTACGCAGTATTTT.

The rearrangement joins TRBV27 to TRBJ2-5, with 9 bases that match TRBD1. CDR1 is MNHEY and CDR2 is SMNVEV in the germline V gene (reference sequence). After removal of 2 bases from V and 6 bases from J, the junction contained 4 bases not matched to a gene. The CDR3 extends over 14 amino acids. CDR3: CASSLSGTGKTQYF. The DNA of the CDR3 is TGTGCCAGCAGTTTAAGTGGGACAGGGAAGACCCAGTACTTC.

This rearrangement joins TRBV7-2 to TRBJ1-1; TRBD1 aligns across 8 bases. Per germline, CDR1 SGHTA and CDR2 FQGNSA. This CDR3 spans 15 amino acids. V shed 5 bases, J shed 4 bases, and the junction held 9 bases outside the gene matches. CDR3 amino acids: CASSPRTGRVTEAFF. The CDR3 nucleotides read TGTGCCAGCAGCCCTAGGACAGGGAGGGTCACTGAAGCTTTCTTT.

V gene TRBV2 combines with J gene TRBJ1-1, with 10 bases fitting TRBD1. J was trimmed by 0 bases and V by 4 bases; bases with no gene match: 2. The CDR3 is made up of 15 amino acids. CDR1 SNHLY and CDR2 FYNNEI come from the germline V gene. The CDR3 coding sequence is TGTGCCAGCAGTGGGACAGGGGGTTTGAACACTGAAGCTTTCTTT. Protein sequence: CASSGTGGLNTEAFF.

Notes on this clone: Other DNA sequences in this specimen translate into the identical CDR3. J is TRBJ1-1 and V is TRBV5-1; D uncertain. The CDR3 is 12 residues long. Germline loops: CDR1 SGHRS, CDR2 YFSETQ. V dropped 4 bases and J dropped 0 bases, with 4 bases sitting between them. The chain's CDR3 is CASSQMNTEAFF. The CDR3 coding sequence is TGCGCCAGCAGCCAAATGAACACTGAAGCTTTCTTT.

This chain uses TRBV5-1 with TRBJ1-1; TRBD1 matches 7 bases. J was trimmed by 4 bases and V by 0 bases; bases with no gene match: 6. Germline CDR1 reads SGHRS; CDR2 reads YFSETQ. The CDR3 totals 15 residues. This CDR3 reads CASSLVAGGSTEAFF. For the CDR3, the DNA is TGCGCCAGCAGCTTGGTAGCAGGGGGAAGCACTGAAGCTTTCTTT.

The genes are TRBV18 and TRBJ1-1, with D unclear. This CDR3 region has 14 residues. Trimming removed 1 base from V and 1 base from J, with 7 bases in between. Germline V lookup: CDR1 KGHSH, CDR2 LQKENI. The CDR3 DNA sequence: TGTGCCAGCTCACCACGTGAGGGGAACACTGAAGCTTTCTTT. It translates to CASSPREGNTEAFF.